This T cell receptor (beta chain) stems from a study of T-cell reconstitution after alpha-beta-depleted transplantation in children. Notes on the study in general: Newly made T cells mostly supplied T-cell counts and diversity one year after transplant.

Preparation of the TCRbeta library involved a method that used unique molecular identifiers. TCRdb processed the PCR reads anew with MiXCR; each CDR3 protein has one entry. The table records a few hundred thousand distinct CDR3 sequences, about a quarter of them present only once. This clonotype has a handful of counts. The target antigen is unknown. In germline, CDR1 is LGHDT, CDR2 YNNKEL (reference sequence). Trimming took off 5 bases at V and 11 bases at J, with 9 bases between the two ends. The CDR3 loop spans 11 amino acids. The receptor was isolated from a boy younger than two with Wiskott-Aldrich syndrome, due to receive a stem cell transplant. This specimen consisted of PBMCs, obtained before TCRalphabeta/CD19-depleted stem cell transplant. The rearrangement links TRBV3-1 to TRBJ2-2; D may be TRBD1 (5 bases). CDR3 protein: CASSRGPELFF. As DNA, the CDR3 is TGTGCCAGCAGCAGGGGTCCTGAGCTGTTTTTT.